A single sample is the source of the 30 T cell receptor beta chains below, sequenced in a study of shared clonotypes between healthy human individuals. Using immunoSEQ multiplex PCR, the repertoire was profiled, and TCRdb retains in-frame clones only, with some absent. The table lists under 1,100,000 clones, more than 60% of them singletons, with roughly 1.5% in the top ten. Input material: memory CD4+ T cells sorted from blood. The subset: CD45RA-negative fraction. These receptors came from a man between 18 and 35 years old in good health.

The CDR3 DNA reads as TGTGCCATCAGTGAGTCGGGGACTAGCGCCGACGAGCAGTACTTC. Residues: CAISESGTSADEQYF. The chain recombines TRBV10-3 with TRBJ2-7; TRBD2 matches 10 bases. Trimming at V came to 0 bases and at J to 5 bases, leaving 4 bases not matched to a gene. Germline V CDR1 and CDR2: ENHRY, SYGVKD. The length of the CDR3 is 15 residues.

The CDR3 DNA reads TGTGCCAGCAGCTTATTGGCGGGAGGTTCGGGTGAGACCCAGTACTTC. This gives the protein CASSLLAGGSGETQYF. The chain joins TRBV7-2 to TRBJ2-5, with 8 bases matching TRBD2. Looked up from germline, CDR1 is SGHTA and CDR2 is FQGNSA. The V and J ends lost 2 bases and 5 bases, in that order; junction bases with no gene match: 10. The CDR3 covers 16 residues. Filled out from reference TRBV7-2 and TRBJ2-5, the complete variable domain reads GAGVSQSPSNKVTEKGKDVELRCDPISGHTALYWYRQSLGQGLEFLIYFQGNSAPDKSGLPSDRFSAERTGGSVSTLTIQRTQQEDSAVYLCASSLLAGGSGETQYFGPGTRLLVL.

About this clone: Other DNA sequences within the sample encode an identical CDR3. The CDR3 DNA reads TGTGCCAGCAGCTTAGGCAGTAGCTCCTACAATGAGCAGTTCTTC. This encodes CASSLGSSSYNEQFF. The J gene is TRBJ2-1, the V gene TRBV7-2; the D is unclear. This CDR3 region has 15 residues. V was cut by 1 base and J by 0 bases, with 7 bases left in between. Per germline, CDR1 SGHTA and CDR2 FQGNSA.

The CDR3 loop reads CASSEAGTGVGYF. DNA for the CDR3: TGTGCCAGCAGTGAAGCGGGGACAGGGGTCGGGTACTTC. The chain joins TRBV6-1 to TRBJ2-7, with TRBD1 matching over 10 bases. The ends lost 0 bases at V and 12 bases at J; junction bases unmatched: 5. The length of the CDR3 is 13 residues. CDR1 and CDR2 (germline): MNHNS, SASEGT.

This clone was seen repeatedly, ten times or more. The same CDR3 also results from other DNA sequences found in this sample. The chain links TRBV18 to TRBJ1-1, with D possibly TRBD1 on 6 matching bases. From germline, CDR1 is KGHSH and CDR2 LQKENI. The CDR3 has 12 amino acids. Trimming took 6 bases from V and 11 from J, leaving 16 bases between them. The CDR3 bases are TGTGCCAGCTCGGCGGACAGACACGAGGCTTTCTTT. Amino acids: CASSADRHEAFF.

Remarks on this clone: Being one base from a much bigger clone, this may be a read error. The V gene is TRBV4-3, the J gene TRBJ1-4, with 8 bases fitting TRBD1. With 4 bases clipped from V and 0 bases from J, the junction kept 1 base outside the gene matches. CDR1 and CDR2 (germline): LGHNA, YSLEER. The CDR3 runs 15 residues. The CDR3 loop is CASSLQGATNEKLFF. The CDR3, as DNA: TGCGCCAGCAGCCTACAGGGGGCAACTAATGAAAAACTGTTTTTT.

The sample holds a few counts of this clone. Within the sample, other DNA sequences also encode this same CDR3. The genes are TRBV9 and TRBJ1-3; D possibly corresponds to TRBD1 (6 bases). V was clipped by 1 base and J by 4 bases, with 12 bases between them. Germline V lookup: CDR1 SGDLS, CDR2 YYNGEE. CDR3 length: 15 amino acids. This CDR3 is CASSVTGAGGNTIYF. CDR3 sequence (DNA): TGTGCCAGCAGCGTAACGGGGGCAGGAGGAAACACCATATATTTT.

The chain carries TRBV2 and TRBJ2-1, with 7 bases fitting TRBD2. CDR3 length equals 14 residues. The germline V gene has CDR1 SNHLY and CDR2 FYNNEI. The ends lost 7 bases at V and 9 bases at J; junction bases unmatched: 12. CDR3 sequence: CASKPGGRSGEQFF. CDR3 bases: TGTGCCAGCAAACCGGGCGGGAGATCGGGTGAGCAGTTCTTC.

The chain couples TRBV7-3 to TRBJ1-6; TRBD1 matches 10 bases. V gave up 5 bases and J gave up 9 bases; unmatched junction bases: 7. Per germline, CDR1 SGHTA and CDR2 FQGTGA. This CDR3 is 15 amino acids long. This chain's CDR3 is CASSIGQGVGSPLHF. For the CDR3, the DNA is TGTGCCAGCAGCATCGGACAGGGGGTCGGTTCACCCCTCCACTTT. The whole variable domain, filled in from reference TRBV7-3 and TRBJ1-6, reads GAGVSQTPSNKVTEKGKYVELRCDPISGHTALYWYRQSLGQGPEFLIYFQGTGAADDSGLPNDRFFAVRPEGSVSTLKIQRTERGDSAVYLCASSIGQGVGSPLHFGNGTRLTVT.

The chain uses TRBV5-6 and TRBJ1-3; D is unresolved. This CDR3 contains 15 residues. From germline, CDR1 is SGHDT and CDR2 YYEEEE. V was trimmed by 1 base and J by 0 bases, leaving 8 bases between them. The CDR3 region has the DNA TGTGCCAGCAGCTTGACTGTAGACTCTGGAAACACCATATATTTT. Translation gives CASSLTVDSGNTIYF.

The rearrangement uses TRBV9 and TRBJ2-7; D is possibly TRBD2 (6 bases). The CDR3 consists of 16 residues. V was trimmed by 0 bases and J by 3 bases, leaving 16 bases between them. Germline values: CDR1 SGDLS, CDR2 YYNGEE. The CDR3 region is CASSVGAEGRLYEQYF. CDR3 sequence (DNA): TGTGCCAGCAGCGTAGGCGCGGAGGGAAGGCTCTACGAGCAGTACTTC. The full variable domain, its missing parts supplied by reference TRBV9 and TRBJ2-7, is DSGVTQTPKHLITATGQRVTLRCSPRSGDLSVYWYQQSLDQGLQFLIQYYNGEERAKGNILERFSAQQFPDLHSELNLSSLELGDSALYFCASSVGAEGRLYEQYFGPGTRLTVT.

The gene calls are TRBV11-1 and TRBJ1-4; no clear D. The CDR3 covers 13 residues. V was pared by 5 bases and J by 16 bases, with 20 bases between. The germline gives CDR1 SGHAT, CDR2 FQDESV (reference sequence). The CDR3 sequence is CASSGAREGSTFF. DNA for the CDR3: TGTGCCAGCAGCGGAGCCCGGGAGGGCTCGACGTTTTTT.

The genes are TRBV5-1 and TRBJ1-1; D might be TRBD1 (5 bases). The V end was cut by 10 bases, the J end by 7 bases, with 17 bases between. Looked up from germline, CDR1 is SGHRS and CDR2 is YFSETQ. This CDR3 contains 12 residues. The CDR3 DNA is TGCGCCGGCCCGAGGGGCCCACATGAAGCTTTCTTT. As protein: CAGPRGPHEAFF. Full variable domain (outside the CDR3, taken from reference TRBV5-1 and TRBJ1-1): KAGVTQTPRYLIKTRGQQVTLSCSPISGHRSVSWYQQTPGQGLQFLFEYFSETQRNKGNFPGRFSGRQFSNSRSEMNVSTLELGDSALYLCAGPRGPHEAFFGQGTRLTVV.

The sample holds a few counts of this clone. The sample contains more than one DNA sequence encoding this CDR3. The chain recombines TRBV5-1 with TRBJ2-7, with 7 bases matching TRBD1. After removal of 0 bases from V and 4 bases from J, the junction contained 4 bases not matched to a gene. The CDR3 runs 14 residues. Germline assignment: CDR1 SGHRS and CDR2 YFSETQ. This chain's CDR3 is CASSLEGGGYEQYF. The CDR3 DNA reads TGCGCCAGCAGCTTGGAAGGGGGCGGTTACGAGCAGTACTTC.

This clone appeared a single time. CDR3 protein: CASSETSEAYEQYF. For the CDR3, the DNA is TGTGCCAGCAGTGAAACTAGCGAAGCCTACGAGCAGTACTTC. The chain carries TRBV2 and TRBJ2-5, with 7 bases fitting TRBD2. The J call may be in error: the DNA end matches TRBJ2-7 better. This CDR3 has 14 residues. Germline V gene data show CDR1 as SNHLY and CDR2 as FYNNEI.

V gene TRBV10-2 combines with J gene TRBJ1-1; TRBD1 is a possible D gene (5 bases). Germline CDR1 WSHSY, CDR2 SAAADI. CDR3 size: 14 residues. V lost 6 bases and J 5 bases, leaving 16 bases between the germline ends. Here the CDR3 reads CASRGSSQGTEAFF. DNA of the CDR3: TGCGCCAGCAGAGGGTCCAGCCAGGGTACTGAAGCTTTCTTT.

This clone was seen a single time. The CDR3 nucleotides are TGTGCCAGCAGCCCCGGCCAGACGGCTAACGACTATGGCTACACCTTC. Translation: CASSPGQTANDYGYTF. This rearrangement joins TRBV5-8 to TRBJ1-2; no definite D call. V was trimmed by 4 bases and J by 3 bases, leaving 19 bases between them. Germline V gene lookup returns CDR1 SGHTS and CDR2 YDEGEE. This CDR3 spans 16 amino acids.

This clone has only a few counts. This sequence joins TRBV5-1 and TRBJ2-1; 7 nucleotides line up with TRBD1. With 3 bases clipped from V and 3 bases from J, the junction kept 3 bases outside the gene matches. This CDR3 is 14 amino acids long. CDR1 is SGHRS, CDR2 YFSETQ, per germline. The CDR3, as DNA: TGCGCCAGCAGCTGGGACAGCTTCTACAATGAGCAGTTCTTC. The encoded protein is CASSWDSFYNEQFF.

The chain links TRBV12-5 to TRBJ2-3, with D maybe TRBD1 (5 bases). In germline, CDR1 is LGHNT, CDR2 FRNRAP. With 0 bases removed from V and 2 bases from J, the gap between germline ends came to 9 bases. The CDR3 is 15 amino acids. CDR3 loop: CASGLVVGVTDTQYF. Written as DNA, the CDR3 is TGTGCTAGTGGTTTGGTAGTAGGGGTCACAGATACGCAGTATTTT. Full variable domain (missing parts from reference TRBV12-5 and TRBJ2-3): DARVTQTPRHKVTEMGQEVTMRCQPILGHNTVFWYRQTMMQGLELLAYFRNRAPLDDSGMPKDRFSAEMPDATLATLKIQPSEPRDSAVYFCASGLVVGVTDTQYFGPGTRLTVL.

This clone was seen a handful of times. V gene TRBV4-3 combines with J gene TRBJ1-3; D is unresolved. Trimming left V 5 bases short and J 4 bases short, with 3 bases between. From germline, CDR1 is LGHNA and CDR2 YSLEER. The CDR3 sequence is 11 residues long. CDR3 in amino acids: CASSGGNTIYF. DNA of the CDR3: TGCGCCAGCAGCGGGGGAAACACCATATATTTT.

The count of this clone is one. Within the sample, other DNA sequences also encode this same CDR3. The V and J genes are TRBV5-1 and TRBJ2-1; D is ambiguous. The CDR3 loop spans 14 amino acids. Germline V CDR1 and CDR2: SGHRS, YFSETQ. Trimming shortened V by 5 bases and J by 0 bases, and 9 bases separated the two germline ends. For the CDR3, the DNA is TGCGCCAGCAGTTTTGGTAGCTCCTACAATGAGCAGTTCTTC. It is translated as CASSFGSSYNEQFF.

This chain links TRBV6-5 with TRBJ2-2; maybe TRBD1 (5 bases). This CDR3 region has 15 residues. The V end lost 2 bases, the J end lost 0 bases, and 7 bases lay between the germline ends. Germline values: CDR1 MNHEY, CDR2 SVGAGI. The CDR3 reads CASSYLRANTGELFF. The CDR3 nucleotides are TGTGCCAGCAGTTACCTCAGGGCGAACACCGGGGAGCTGTTTTTT.

Worth noting for this clone: Additional DNA sequences in this sample encode the identical CDR3. The rearrangement uses TRBV4-3 and TRBJ2-3, with D maybe TRBD2 (5 bases). V dropped 0 bases and J dropped 2 bases, with 9 bases sitting between them. Germline lookup yields CDR1 LGHNA and CDR2 YSLEER. CDR3 size: 15 residues. This CDR3 reads CASSQEGAATDTQYF. CDR3 DNA sequence: TGCGCCAGCAGCCAAGAAGGAGCGGCCACAGATACGCAGTATTTT.

The CDR3 sequence is CASSLLTIQGSGQPQHF. The CDR3 DNA reads as TGTGCCAGCAGTTTACTAACGATACAGGGGTCCGGTCAGCCCCAGCATTTT. V usage is TRBV28 and J usage is TRBJ1-5; TRBD1 matches 7 bases. With 2 bases clipped from V and 6 bases from J, the junction kept 13 bases outside the gene matches. This CDR3 has 17 amino acids. Germline assignment: CDR1 MDHEN and CDR2 SYDVKM. The full variable domain, its missing parts supplied by reference TRBV28 and TRBJ1-5, is DVKVTQSSRYLVKRTGEKVFLECVQDMDHENMFWYRQDPGLGLRLIYFSYDVKMKEKGDIPEGYSVSREKKERFSLILESASTNQTSMYLCASSLLTIQGSGQPQHFGDGTRLSIL.

The chain employs TRBV18 and TRBJ2-5; D not certain. Germline V lookup: CDR1 KGHSH, CDR2 LQKENI. The CDR3 is 13 amino acids. The germline V and J ends were trimmed by 4 bases and 3 bases, with 9 bases remaining between them. Here the CDR3 reads CASSQGQKETQYF. For the CDR3, the DNA is TGTGCCAGCTCACAGGGCCAAAAAGAGACCCAGTACTTC.

This chain uses TRBV10-2 with TRBJ2-5; D remains unclear. Germline CDR1 reads WSHSY; CDR2 reads SAAADI. V dropped 4 bases and J dropped 1 base, with 10 bases sitting between them. The CDR3 is 14 amino acids. CDR3 protein: CASSVFRFQETQYF. The CDR3 region has the DNA TGCGCCAGCAGTGTTTTCAGGTTCCAAGAGACCCAGTACTTC.

The chain carries TRBV5-1 and TRBJ1-4; 8 bases map to TRBD1. In germline, CDR1 is SGHRS, CDR2 YFSETQ. The CDR3 loop spans 16 amino acids. J gave up 0 bases and V 3 bases, and 4 bases lay outside the gene matches. The CDR3 region is CASSSQGAPTNEKLFF. For the CDR3, the DNA is TGCGCCAGCAGCTCGCAGGGGGCCCCAACTAATGAAAAACTGTTTTTT.

This clone was detected once. The V and J genes are TRBV19 and TRBJ1-2; no clear D. Trimming cost V 3 bases and J 5 bases, with 13 bases left between them. The CDR3 covers 14 residues. CDR1 and CDR2 (germline): LNHDA, SQIVND (reference sequence). CDR3 nucleotide sequence: TGTGCCAGTAGTATCCTCGGACTGTCATATGGCTACACCTTC. Amino acids: CASSILGLSYGYTF.

V is TRBV19 and J is TRBJ1-2, with 8 positions matching TRBD1. The CDR3 runs 15 residues. Looked up from germline, CDR1 is LNHDA and CDR2 is SQIVND (reference sequence). The V segment lost 4 bases and the J segment 6 bases; nucleotides outside the gene matches: 10. CDR3 nucleotide sequence: TGTGCCAGTAGTAGCCTCGGGACAGGTGTACATGGCTACACCTTC. Translation gives CASSSLGTGVHGYTF.

The J gene is TRBJ1-6, the V gene TRBV25-1; D call uncertain. CDR3 size: 14 residues. Germline assignment: CDR1 MGHDK and CDR2 SYGVNS. Deletions cut 3 bases from V and 9 bases from J, with 12 bases between. The CDR3 DNA reads as TGTGCCAGCAGTGAGACCCAAACCACTTCACCCCTCCACTTT. Amino acid sequence: CASSETQTTSPLHF.